The rows below give T cell receptor beta chains drawn from one sample of a study of blood T cells in healthy people across ages. TCRdb re-derived calls from the 5' RACE reads in MiXCR, one entry per CDR3 protein. Here the sample spans 1.4 million to 1.5 million distinct CDR3 sequences, 42% being singletons. The sequencing sample was made of blood. Source of these receptors: a woman between 18 and 29 years old in good health. CDR3s include the opening cysteine and the closing phenylalanine or tryptophan. The order of the fields is V gene, J gene, CDR3 protein.

TRBV6-1	TRBJ2-7	CASSESGTEQYF
TRBV12-3/TRBV12-4	TRBJ2-3	CASSLGVSDTQYF
TRBV2	TRBJ2-3	CASSTSGVFDTQYF
TRBV4-1	TRBJ2-3	CASSPIAGVEDTDTQYF
TRBV20-1	TRBJ2-5	CSASPGTGGWETQYF
TRBV24-1	-	CATARGASYNEQYF
TRBV27	TRBJ1-1	CASSLGNRAFF
TRBV18	TRBJ1-2	CASSPGFGQGDSGYTF
TRBV5-1	TRBJ2-3	CASSLTWNTDTQYF
TRBV27	TRBJ2-7	CASSFVSSGGIDEQYF
TRBV15	TRBJ2-5	CATSQQGIQETQYF
TRBV4-1	TRBJ2-7	CASSQVPSGGAQQYF
TRBV6-1	TRBJ2-5	CASSEGTPETQYF
TRBV9	TRBJ2-3	CASSLDRDMQYF
TRBV10-3	-	CAISESSFERDQETQFF
TRBV5-6	TRBJ1-2	CASSLAAGLTDGYTF
TRBV20-1	TRBJ1-5	CSATTGSGQPQHF
TRBV6-1	TRBJ2-3	CASSGPGLARTDTQYF
TRBV15	TRBJ2-5	CATSRGVAPSTETQYF
TRBV4-2	TRBJ1-4	CASSQALGGSEKLFF
TRBV3-1	TRBJ2-1	CASSPGQGRSEQFF
TRBV30	TRBJ2-7	CAWSRQPSYEQYF